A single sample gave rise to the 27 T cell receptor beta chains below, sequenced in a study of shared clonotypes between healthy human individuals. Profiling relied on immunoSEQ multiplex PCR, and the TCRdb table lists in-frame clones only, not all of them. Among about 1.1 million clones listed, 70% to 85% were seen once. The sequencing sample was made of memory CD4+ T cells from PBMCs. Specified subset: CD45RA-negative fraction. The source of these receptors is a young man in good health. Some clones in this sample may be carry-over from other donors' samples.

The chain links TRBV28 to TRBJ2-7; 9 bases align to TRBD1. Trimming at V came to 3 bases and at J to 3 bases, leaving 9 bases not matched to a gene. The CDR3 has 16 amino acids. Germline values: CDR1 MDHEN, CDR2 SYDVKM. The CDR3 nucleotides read TGTGCCAGCAGTTTTAGATACAGGGGGCTCTACTACGAGCAGTACTTC. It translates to CASSFRYRGLYYEQYF.

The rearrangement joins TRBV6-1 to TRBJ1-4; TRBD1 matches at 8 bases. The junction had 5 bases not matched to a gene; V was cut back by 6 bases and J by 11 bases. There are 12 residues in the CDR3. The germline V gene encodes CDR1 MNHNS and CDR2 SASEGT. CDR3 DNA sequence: TGTGCCAGCAGCGACAGGGGACGGAAACTGTTTTTT. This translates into CASSDRGRKLFF.

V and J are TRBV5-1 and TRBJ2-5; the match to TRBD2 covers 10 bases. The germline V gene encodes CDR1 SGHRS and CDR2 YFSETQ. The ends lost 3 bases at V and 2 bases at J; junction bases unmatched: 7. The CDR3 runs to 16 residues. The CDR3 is CASSYIAGGSQETQYF. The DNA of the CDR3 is TGCGCCAGCAGCTACATAGCGGGAGGCTCACAAGAGACCCAGTACTTC.

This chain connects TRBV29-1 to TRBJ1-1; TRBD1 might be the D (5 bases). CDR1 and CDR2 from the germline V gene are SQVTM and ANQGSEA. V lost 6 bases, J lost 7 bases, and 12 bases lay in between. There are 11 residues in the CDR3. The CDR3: CSVGRASEAFF. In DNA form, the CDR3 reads TGCAGCGTGGGGCGGGCGAGTGAAGCTTTCTTT.

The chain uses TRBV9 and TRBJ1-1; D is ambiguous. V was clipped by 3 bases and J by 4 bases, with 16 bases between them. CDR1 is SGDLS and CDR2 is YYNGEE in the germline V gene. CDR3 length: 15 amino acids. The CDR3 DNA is TGTGCCAGCAGCGGCCACGAGGAGGGCCGCACTGAAGCTTTCTTT. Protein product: CASSGHEEGRTEAFF.

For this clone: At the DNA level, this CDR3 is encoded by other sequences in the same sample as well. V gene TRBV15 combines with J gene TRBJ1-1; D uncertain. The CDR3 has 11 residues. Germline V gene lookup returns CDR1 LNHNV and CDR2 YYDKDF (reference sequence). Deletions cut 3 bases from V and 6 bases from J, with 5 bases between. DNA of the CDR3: TGTGCCACCAGCAGGGGATCTGAAGCTTTCTTT. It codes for CATSRGSEAFF.

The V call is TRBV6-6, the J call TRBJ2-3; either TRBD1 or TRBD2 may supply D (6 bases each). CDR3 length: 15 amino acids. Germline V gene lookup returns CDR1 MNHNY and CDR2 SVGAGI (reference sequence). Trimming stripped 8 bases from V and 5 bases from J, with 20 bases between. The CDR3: CASASGWGAQDTQYF. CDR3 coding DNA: TGTGCCAGCGCCTCGGGGTGGGGGGCACAAGATACGCAGTATTTT.

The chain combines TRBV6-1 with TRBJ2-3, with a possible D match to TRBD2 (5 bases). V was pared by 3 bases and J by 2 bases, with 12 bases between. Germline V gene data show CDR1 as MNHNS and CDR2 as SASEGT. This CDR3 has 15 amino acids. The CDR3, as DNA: TGTGCCAGCAGTGAGAGGCACGGGGACACAGATACGCAGTATTTT. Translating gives CASSERHGDTDTQYF.

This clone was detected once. CDR3 DNA: TGTGCCAGCAGTTTGAAACAGGGGACTGAAGCTTTCTTT. Translated, it gives CASSLKQGTEAFF. The chain uses TRBV27 and TRBJ1-1, with 7 bases identical to TRBD1. With 3 bases clipped from V and 5 bases from J, the junction kept 3 bases outside the gene matches. The CDR3 has 13 residues. CDR1 and CDR2 from the germline V gene are MNHEY and SMNVEV (reference sequence).

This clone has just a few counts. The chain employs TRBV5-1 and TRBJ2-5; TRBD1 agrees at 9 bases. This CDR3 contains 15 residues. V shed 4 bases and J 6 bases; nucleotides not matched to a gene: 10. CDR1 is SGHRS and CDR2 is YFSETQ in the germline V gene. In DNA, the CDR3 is TGCGCCAGCAGCCAAACAGGGGGCTCGGATAAGACCCAGTACTTC. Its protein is CASSQTGGSDKTQYF.

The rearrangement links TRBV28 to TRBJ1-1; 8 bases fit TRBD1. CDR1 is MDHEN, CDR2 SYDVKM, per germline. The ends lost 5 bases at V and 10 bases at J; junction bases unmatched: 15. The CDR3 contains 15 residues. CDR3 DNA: TGTGCCAGCAGTCCGCCTGGGACAGGAGGTTTGGGAGCTTTCTTT. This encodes CASSPPGTGGLGAFF.

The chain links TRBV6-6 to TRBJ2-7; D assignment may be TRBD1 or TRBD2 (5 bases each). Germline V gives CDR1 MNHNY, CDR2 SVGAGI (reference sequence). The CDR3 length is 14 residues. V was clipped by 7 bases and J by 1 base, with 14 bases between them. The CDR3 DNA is TGTGCCAGCACCAACGGGGCGACTTCCTACGAGCAGTACTTC. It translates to CASTNGATSYEQYF.

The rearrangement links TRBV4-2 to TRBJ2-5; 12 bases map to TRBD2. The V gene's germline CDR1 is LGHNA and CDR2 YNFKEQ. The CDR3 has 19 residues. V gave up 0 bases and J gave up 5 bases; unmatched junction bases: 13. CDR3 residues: CASSQDLGLAGGSSETQYF. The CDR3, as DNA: TGTGCCAGCAGCCAAGATTTGGGCCTAGCGGGAGGGTCCTCGGAGACCCAGTACTTC.

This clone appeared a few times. Here the CDR3 reads CASSWREVRNEQFF. The CDR3 nucleotides are TGTGCCAGCAGCTGGCGGGAGGTCCGAAATGAGCAGTTCTTC. The V gene is TRBV5-6, the J gene TRBJ2-1; 8 bases agree with TRBD2. The V gene's germline CDR1 is SGHDT and CDR2 YYEEEE. After removal of 3 bases from V and 7 bases from J, the junction contained 6 bases not matched to a gene. The CDR3 has 14 amino acids. Using reference TRBV5-6 and TRBJ2-1 for the parts outside the CDR3, the full variable domain is DAGVTQSPTHLIKTRGQQVTLRCSPKSGHDTVSWYQQALGQGPQFIFQYYEEEERQRGNFPDRFSGHQFPNYSSELNVNALLLGDSALYLCASSWREVRNEQFFGPGTRLTVL.

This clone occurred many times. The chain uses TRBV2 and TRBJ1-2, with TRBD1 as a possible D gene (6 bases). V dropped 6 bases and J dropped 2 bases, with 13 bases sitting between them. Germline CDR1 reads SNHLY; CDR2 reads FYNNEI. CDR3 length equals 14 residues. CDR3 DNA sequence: TGTGCCAGCAGCAGAGACAGGATCAACTATGGCTACACCTTC. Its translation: CASSRDRINYGYTF.

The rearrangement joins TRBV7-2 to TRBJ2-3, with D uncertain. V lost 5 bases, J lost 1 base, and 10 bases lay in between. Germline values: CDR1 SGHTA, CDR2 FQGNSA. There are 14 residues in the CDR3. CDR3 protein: CASSRALGTDTQYF. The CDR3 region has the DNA TGTGCCAGCAGCCGGGCTTTAGGCACAGATACGCAGTATTTT.

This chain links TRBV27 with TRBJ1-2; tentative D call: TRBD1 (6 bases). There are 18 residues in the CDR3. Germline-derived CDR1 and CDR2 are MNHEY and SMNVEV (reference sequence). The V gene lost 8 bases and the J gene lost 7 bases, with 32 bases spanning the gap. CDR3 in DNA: TGTGCCAGCCGTGTTCGAACCGGGACAAGGGGCGAGAGTCGTGGCTACACCTTC. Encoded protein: CASRVRTGTRGESRGYTF.

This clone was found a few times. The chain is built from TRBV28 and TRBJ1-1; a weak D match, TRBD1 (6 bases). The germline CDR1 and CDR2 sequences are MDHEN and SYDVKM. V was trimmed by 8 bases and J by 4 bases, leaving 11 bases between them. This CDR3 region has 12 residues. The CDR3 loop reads CASGNRVTEAFF. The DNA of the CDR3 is TGTGCCAGCGGCAACAGGGTCACTGAAGCTTTCTTT.

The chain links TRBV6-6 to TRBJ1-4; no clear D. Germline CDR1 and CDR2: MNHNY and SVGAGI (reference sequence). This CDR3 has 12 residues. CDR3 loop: CGARQLNEKLFF. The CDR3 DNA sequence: TGTGGGGCGAGGCAGCTTAATGAAAAACTGTTTTTT.

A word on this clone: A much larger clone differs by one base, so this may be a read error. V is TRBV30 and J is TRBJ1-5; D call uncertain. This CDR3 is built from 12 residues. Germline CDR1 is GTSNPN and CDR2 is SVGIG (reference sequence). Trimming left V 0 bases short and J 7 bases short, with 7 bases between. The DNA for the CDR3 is TGTGCCTGGAGTGTAGATGACCAGCCCCAGCATTTT. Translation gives CAWSVDDQPQHF. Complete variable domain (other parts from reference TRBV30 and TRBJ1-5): SQTIHQWPATLVQPVGSPLSLECTVEGTSNPNLYWYRQAAGRGLQLLFYSVGIGQISSEVPQNLSASRPQDRQFILSSKKLLLSDSGFYLCAWSVDDQPQHFGDGTRLSIL.

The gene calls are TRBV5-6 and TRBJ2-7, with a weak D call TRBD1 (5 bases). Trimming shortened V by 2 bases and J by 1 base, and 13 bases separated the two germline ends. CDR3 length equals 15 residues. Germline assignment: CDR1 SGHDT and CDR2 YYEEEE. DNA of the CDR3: TGTGCCAGCAGCTTCAGGTTCGCAGGGTCCTACGAGCAGTACTTC. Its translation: CASSFRFAGSYEQYF.

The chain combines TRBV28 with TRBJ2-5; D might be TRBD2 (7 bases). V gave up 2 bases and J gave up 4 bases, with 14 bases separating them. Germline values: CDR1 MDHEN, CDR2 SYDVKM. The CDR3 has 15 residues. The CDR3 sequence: CASSLRDGGPETQYF. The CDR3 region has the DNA TGTGCCAGCAGTTTAAGGGACGGGGGGCCAGAGACCCAGTACTTC.

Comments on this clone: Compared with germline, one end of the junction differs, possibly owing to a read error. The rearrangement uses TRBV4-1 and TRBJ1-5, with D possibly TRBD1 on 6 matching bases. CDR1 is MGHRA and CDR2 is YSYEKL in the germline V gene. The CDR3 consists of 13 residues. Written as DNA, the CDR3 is TGCGCCAGCAGCCAAGGCAGGGGTCAGTCCCAGCATTTT. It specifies CASSQGRGQSQHF.

The CDR3 reads CASGNRGTNTGELFF. DNA of the CDR3: TGTGCCAGCGGGAACAGGGGAACCAACACCGGGGAGCTGTTTTTT. The V call is TRBV2, the J call TRBJ2-2, with TRBD1 matching over 7 bases. CDR1 SNHLY and CDR2 FYNNEI come from the germline V gene. The CDR3 sequence is 15 residues long. Losses at the gene ends were 8 bases for V and 2 bases for J; bases not matched to a gene: 8. Full variable domain (remainder filled in from reference TRBV2 and TRBJ2-2): EPEVTQTPSHQVTQMGQEVILRCVPISNHLYFYWYRQILGQKVEFLVSFYNNEISEKSEIFDDQFSVERPDGSNFTLKIRSTKLEDSAMYFCASGNRGTNTGELFFGEGSRLTVL.

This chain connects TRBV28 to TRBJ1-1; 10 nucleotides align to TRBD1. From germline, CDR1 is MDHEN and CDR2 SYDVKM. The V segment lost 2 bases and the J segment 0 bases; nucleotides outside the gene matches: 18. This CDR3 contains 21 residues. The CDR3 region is CASSLDTHNPGQGRLNTEAFF. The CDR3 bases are TGTGCCAGCAGTTTAGATACCCATAATCCGGGACAGGGGCGCTTGAACACTGAAGCTTTCTTT.

The CDR3 region is CASSPLAGELDTQYF. In DNA form, the CDR3 reads TGCGCCAGCAGCCCACTAGCGGGAGAATTGGATACGCAGTATTTT. The genes are TRBV5-1 and TRBJ2-3, with 11 bases matching TRBD2. The CDR3 consists of 15 residues. Germline V gene data show CDR1 as SGHRS and CDR2 as YFSETQ. The trim removed 4 bases at V and 6 bases at J, leaving 7 bases unmatched.

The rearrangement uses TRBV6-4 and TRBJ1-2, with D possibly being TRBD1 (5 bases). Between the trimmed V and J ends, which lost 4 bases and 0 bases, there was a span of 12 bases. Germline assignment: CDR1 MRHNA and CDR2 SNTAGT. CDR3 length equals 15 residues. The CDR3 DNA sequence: TGTGCCAGCAGTGGCTCCCCGACAGCTAACTATGGCTACACCTTC. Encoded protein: CASSGSPTANYGYTF.